The 26 T cell receptor beta chains reported below all come from one sample, sequenced in a study of cytomegalovirus exposure and HLA in healthy donors. The PCR used 60 Vbeta and 13 Jbeta primers. Produced via immunoSEQ multiplex PCR; TCRdb's table is partial and in-frame only. The table records about 55,000 clones, approximately 80% of them present only once. Sequencing input: PBMCs. These receptors came from a female donor in good health and CMV-seronegative.

This chain uses TRBV10-2 with TRBJ1-2; 11 positions match TRBD1. CDR1 WSHSY and CDR2 SAAADI come from the germline V gene. V shed 8 bases and J 9 bases; nucleotides not matched to a gene: 5. The CDR3 length is 12 residues. As DNA, the CDR3 is TGCGCCAGCGTGGACAGGGGGCGGAGCTACACCTTC. Translating it yields CASVDRGRSYTF.

The chain has TRBV7-9 and TRBJ2-1; D might be TRBD1 (6 bases). Germline V gene sequence: CDR1 SEHNR, CDR2 FQNEAQ (reference sequence). CDR3 length: 17 amino acids. The germline V and J ends were trimmed by 3 bases and 3 bases, with 18 bases remaining between them. Here the CDR3 DNA reads TGTGCCAGCAGCTTTGGTAGGACAGACCTATTCTACAATGAGCAGTTCTTC. It codes for CASSFGRTDLFYNEQFF.

The chain has TRBV6-6 and TRBJ2-2; a possible D gene is TRBD2 (6 bases). The CDR3 spans 14 residues. Germline CDR1 and CDR2: MNHNY and SVGAGI (reference sequence). The V gene lost 7 bases and the J gene lost 1 base, with 10 bases spanning the gap. CDR3 sequence reads: CASTQGGNTGELFF. CDR3 bases: TGTGCCAGCACCCAGGGAGGGAACACCGGGGAGCTGTTTTTT.

This sequence joins TRBV9 and TRBJ1-1; 7 bases match TRBD1. The V gene end was trimmed by 1 base and the J gene end by 4 bases; junction bases not matched to a gene: 1. Germline V gene data show CDR1 as SGDLS and CDR2 as YYNGEE. The CDR3 is 13 amino acids. In DNA form, the CDR3 reads TGTGCCAGCAGCGTAACAGGGGCCACTGAAGCTTTCTTT. Encoded protein: CASSVTGATEAFF.

The V gene is TRBV9, the J gene TRBJ1-6, with D tentatively TRBD1 (5 bases). The CDR3 contains 17 residues. V lost 4 bases and J 1 base, leaving 15 bases between the germline ends. Germline V gives CDR1 SGDLS, CDR2 YYNGEE. The CDR3 loop is CASSPLGGVSYNSPLHF. The CDR3 DNA reads TGTGCCAGCAGCCCCCTCGGGGGAGTTTCCTATAATTCACCCCTCCACTTT.

The chain combines TRBV19 with TRBJ1-4; TRBD1 agrees at 11 bases. The CDR3 has 13 amino acids. The germline gives CDR1 LNHDA, CDR2 SQIVND (reference sequence). J gave up 7 bases and V 10 bases, and 5 bases lay outside the gene matches. CDR3 amino acids: CATQDRGREKLFF. Written as DNA, the CDR3 is TGTGCCACACAGGACAGGGGGCGTGAAAAACTGTTTTTT.

This sequence joins TRBV6-1 and TRBJ1-1; 8 bases are shared with TRBD1. Germline V gene sequence: CDR1 MNHNS, CDR2 SASEGT. The CDR3 consists of 14 residues. The V and J ends lost 7 bases and 0 bases, in that order; junction bases with no gene match: 4. The CDR3: CASNLQGVNTEAFF. CDR3 in DNA: TGTGCCAGCAACCTACAGGGGGTGAACACTGAAGCTTTCTTT.

V gene TRBV25-1 combines with J gene TRBJ1-4; D is uncertain. Trimming took off 2 bases at V and 5 bases at J, with 9 bases between the two ends. The CDR3 contains 14 residues. Germline V lookup: CDR1 MGHDK, CDR2 SYGVNS. CDR3 region: CASSEGLSNEKLFF. DNA of the CDR3: TGTGCCAGCAGTGAAGGCCTCTCGAATGAAAAACTGTTTTTT.

This chain connects TRBV9 to TRBJ1-2, with a weak D call TRBD1 (5 bases). The V gene lost 4 bases and the J gene lost 5 bases, with 18 bases spanning the gap. The germline V gene has CDR1 SGDLS and CDR2 YYNGEE. The CDR3 covers 15 residues. CDR3 sequence: CASSSTSGLSYGYTF. The CDR3 nucleotides read TGTGCCAGCAGCTCTACCTCAGGGCTCTCATATGGCTACACCTTC.

The chain uses TRBV6-5 and TRBJ1-5; the D is unclear. The V gene's germline CDR1 is MNHEY and CDR2 SVGAGI. This CDR3 has 15 residues. V was pared by 2 bases and J by 3 bases, with 11 bases between. CDR3 nucleotide sequence: TGTGCCAGCAGTTACCTTGAGGGTAACAATCAGCCCCAGCATTTT. Translated, it gives CASSYLEGNNQPQHF.

This clone was counted only a few times. This chain uses TRBV27 with TRBJ1-2; D might be TRBD1 (6 bases). Germline V lookup: CDR1 MNHEY, CDR2 SMNVEV (reference sequence). The ends were cut back, 6 bases at V and 8 bases at J, with 13 bases in the middle. This CDR3 has 12 amino acids. CDR3 residues: CASRAQGYGYTF. In DNA form, the CDR3 reads TGTGCCAGCAGAGCGCAGGGGTACGGCTACACCTTC.

The chain carries TRBV27 and TRBJ2-2; TRBD2 agrees at 9 bases. CDR3 length: 16 residues. V trimming: 5 bases; J trimming: 6 bases; junction bases outside the gene matches: 10. CDR1 is MNHEY, CDR2 SMNVEV, per germline (reference sequence). The CDR3 DNA is TGTGCCAGCAGTCTTTTAGGCGGGGGGGCTCCCGGGGAGCTGTTTTTT. It specifies CASSLLGGGAPGELFF.

This chain uses TRBV11-3 with TRBJ2-1; 11 bases fit TRBD2. Trimming took 5 bases from V and 13 from J; bases not matched to a gene: 7. The germline V gene encodes CDR1 SGHNT and CDR2 YENEEA. CDR3 length: 13 residues. CDR3 bases: TGTGCCAGCAGCCCCGCTGGGACTAGCGGACAGTTCTTC. It yields the protein CASSPAGTSGQFF.

This clone appeared once. The chain links TRBV6-4 to TRBJ2-3, with 9 bases matching TRBD2. V shed 2 bases and J 4 bases; nucleotides not matched to a gene: 4. CDR1 and CDR2 from the germline V gene are MRHNA and SNTAGT. The CDR3 has 15 amino acids. The CDR3 loop is CASSDRGGAADTQYF. CDR3 sequence (DNA): TGTGCCAGCAGTGACCGCGGGGGGGCCGCAGATACGCAGTATTTT.

The CDR3 is CASSLTGQDTYEQYF. In nucleotides, the CDR3 is TGTGCCAGCAGCTTAACGGGACAGGACACCTACGAGCAGTACTTC. This chain links TRBV7-3 with TRBJ2-7; the match to TRBD1 covers 8 bases. The V gene end was trimmed by 0 bases and the J gene end by 2 bases; junction bases not matched to a gene: 3. There are 15 residues in the CDR3. Germline V CDR1 and CDR2: SGHTA, FQGTGA.

This clone has a single count. The V and J genes are TRBV7-6 and TRBJ2-7, with TRBD1 matching over 12 bases. Germline V CDR1 and CDR2: SGHVS, FNYEAQ. The V and J ends lost 1 base and 0 bases, in that order; junction bases with no gene match: 1. The CDR3 is made up of 16 amino acids. CDR3 in amino acids: CASSLGDRGLSYEQYF. DNA for the CDR3: TGTGCCAGCAGCTTAGGGGACAGGGGGCTCTCCTACGAGCAGTACTTC.

The chain couples TRBV5-5 to TRBJ2-7, with 9 bases aligning to TRBD1. The junction had 6 bases not matched to a gene; V was cut back by 4 bases and J by 7 bases. The germline V gene has CDR1 SGHKS and CDR2 YYEKEE (reference sequence). The CDR3 runs to 13 residues. CDR3 DNA: TGTGCCAGCAGCCCACAGGGGGCGTGGGAGCAGTACTTC. Protein: CASSPQGAWEQYF. Using reference TRBV5-5 and TRBJ2-7 for the parts outside the CDR3, the full variable domain is DAGVTQSPTHLIKTRGQQVTLRCSPISGHKSVSWYQQVLGQGPQFIFQYYEKEERGRGNFPDRFSARQFPNYSSELNVNALLLGDSALYLCASSPQGAWEQYFGPGTRLTVT.

V gene TRBV5-1 combines with J gene TRBJ2-5, with 7 bases identical to TRBD2. The end of the DNA fits TRBJ2-7 better, so the J call may be wrong. Germline V gene lookup returns CDR1 SGHRS and CDR2 YFSETQ. This CDR3 comprises 14 residues. CDR3 DNA sequence: TGCGCCAGCAGCCGGAGCGGGGATGGCTACGAGCAGTACTTC. Translation: CASSRSGDGYEQYF.

This chain connects TRBV2 to TRBJ1-5; 7 bases are a match to TRBD1. Germline lookup yields CDR1 SNHLY and CDR2 FYNNEI. The CDR3 has 14 amino acids. After removal of 10 bases from V and 0 bases from J, the junction contained 6 bases not matched to a gene. DNA of the CDR3: TGTGCCACGCACAGGGGAGTTAGCAATCAGCCCCAGCATTTT. As protein: CATHRGVSNQPQHF.

There are a few counts of this clone. The genes are TRBV5-1 and TRBJ1-1; possible D gene TRBD1, 5 bases. V lost 4 bases and J lost 3, with 16 bases in between. The CDR3 extends over 15 amino acids. The germline V gene encodes CDR1 SGHRS and CDR2 YFSETQ. The CDR3 DNA sequence: TGCGCCAGCAGCCGCGGGACTGGCGGGTACACTGAAGCTTTCTTT. The encoded protein is CASSRGTGGYTEAFF.

V is TRBV4-1 and J is TRBJ2-3, with D perhaps matching TRBD2 (6 bases). V was shortened by 6 bases and J by 1 base, with 14 bases between the two germline ends. This CDR3 has 15 residues. Germline V gives CDR1 MGHRA, CDR2 YSYEKL. The CDR3 loop reads CASRRDFLGTDTQYF. CDR3 nucleotide sequence: TGCGCCAGCAGACGGGACTTCCTTGGCACAGATACGCAGTATTTT.

This clone was observed a few times. The chain employs TRBV18 and TRBJ2-5, with a possible D match to TRBD1 (6 bases). The germline V and J ends were trimmed by 3 bases and 10 bases, with 9 bases remaining between them. CDR1 is KGHSH and CDR2 is LQKENI in the germline V gene. The CDR3 consists of 11 residues. CDR3 loop: CASSPRGNQYF. The CDR3 nucleotides read TGTGCCAGCTCACCCAGGGGAAACCAGTACTTC.

The genes are TRBV6-1 and TRBJ2-7; 11 bases are shared with TRBD1. The germline gives CDR1 MNHNS, CDR2 SASEGT. The V gene end was trimmed by 5 bases and the J gene end by 6 bases; junction bases not matched to a gene: 9. This CDR3 spans 15 amino acids. This CDR3 reads CASSPPGTGGGEQYF. The CDR3 nucleotides read TGTGCCAGCAGTCCACCCGGGACAGGGGGGGGCGAGCAGTACTTC.

CDR3 in amino acids: CAGETGTGDSPLHF. Here the CDR3 DNA reads TGTGCCGGAGAGACCGGGACAGGGGATTCACCCCTCCACTTT. The rearrangement joins TRBV6-1 to TRBJ1-6; 10 nucleotides agree with TRBD1. The CDR3 is made up of 14 amino acids. Losses at the gene ends were 11 bases for V and 8 bases for J; bases not matched to a gene: 9. Per the germline V gene, CDR1 is MNHNS and CDR2 is SASEGT.

J is TRBJ2-7 and V is TRBV5-4; 10 nucleotides match TRBD2. CDR3 length: 15 amino acids. V trimming: 1 base; J trimming: 5 bases; junction bases outside the gene matches: 6. CDR1 and CDR2 (germline): SGHNT, YYREEE (reference sequence). The CDR3 is CASSLSSLAGNEQYF. The CDR3 DNA reads TGTGCCAGCAGCTTGTCGTCACTAGCGGGGAACGAGCAGTACTTC.

This chain uses TRBV6-6 with TRBJ2-7; 8 nucleotides agree with TRBD1. The CDR3 is 15 residues long. Germline lookup yields CDR1 MNHNY and CDR2 SVGAGI (reference sequence). V lost 5 bases to trimming and J lost 3 bases; unmatched junction nucleotides: 9. CDR3 in DNA: TGTGCCAGCAGTAAAACCCAGGGGGCGGTCTACGAGCAGTACTTC. Encoded protein: CASSKTQGAVYEQYF.